One sample yielded the 18 T cell receptor beta chains listed below, sequenced in a study of T cell responses to AZD1222 COVID-19 vaccine. Repertoires were generated with immunoSEQ multiplex PCR, while TCRdb's copy carries only in-frame clones and drops some. The table lists tens of thousands of clones, approximately 90% of them singletons. Sequencing used peripheral blood, obtained on day 0 of MenACWY control vaccination. The source of these receptors is an adult in good health.

The genes are TRBV2 and TRBJ1-4, with D perhaps matching TRBD1 (6 bases). Per the germline V gene, CDR1 is SNHLY and CDR2 is FYNNEI. V was cut by 6 bases and J by 8 bases, with 19 bases left in between. This CDR3 has 15 amino acids. CDR3: CASSGSGAGGEKLFF. CDR3 nucleotide sequence: TGTGCCAGCAGCGGGTCAGGGGCAGGTGGGGAAAAACTGTTTTTT.

The chain carries TRBV19 and TRBJ2-1; perhaps TRBD2 as D (6 bases). The CDR3 loop spans 13 amino acids. V shed 6 bases and J shed 4 bases, with 10 bases lying between them. From germline, CDR1 is LNHDA and CDR2 SQIVND (reference sequence). CDR3 nucleotides: TGTGCCAGTAGGGGACTCGGGTACAATGAGCAGTTCTTC. Protein product: CASRGLGYNEQFF. Based on the CDR3 plus reference TRBV19 and TRBJ2-1, the full variable domain is DGGITQSPKYLFRKEGQNVTLSCEQNLNHDAMYWYRQDPGQGLRLIYYSQIVNDFQKGDIAEGYSVSREKKESFPLTVTSAQKNPTAFYLCASRGLGYNEQFFGPGTRLTVL.

The chain combines TRBV11-2 with TRBJ2-1, with TRBD2 matching over 7 bases. The CDR3 totals 14 residues. Germline V gene lookup returns CDR1 SGHAT and CDR2 FQNNGV. Trimming removed 5 bases from V and 3 bases from J; junction bases left unmatched: 4. The CDR3 here is CASSQSGNYNEQFF. The CDR3 coding sequence is TGTGCCAGCAGCCAGAGCGGGAACTACAATGAGCAGTTCTTC.

This sequence joins TRBV28 and TRBJ1-1, with D perhaps TRBD1 (5 bases). Germline assignment: CDR1 MDHEN and CDR2 SYDVKM. The CDR3 extends over 13 amino acids. With 5 bases removed from V and 4 bases from J, the gap between germline ends came to 11 bases. This chain's CDR3 is CASSQERGTEAFF. The CDR3 nucleotides are TGTGCCAGCAGTCAGGAGAGGGGCACTGAAGCTTTCTTT.

The gene calls are TRBV27 and TRBJ1-5, with D perhaps matching TRBD1 (5 bases). CDR1 and CDR2 (germline): MNHEY, SMNVEV (reference sequence). The CDR3 loop spans 13 amino acids. V was clipped by 2 bases and J by 10 bases, with 12 bases between them. The CDR3 coding sequence is TGTGCCAGCAGTTTACGTCTGGGGGGACCCCAGCATTTT. This sequence encodes CASSLRLGGPQHF.

The chain has TRBV28 and TRBJ1-2; D is uncertain. This CDR3 region has 12 residues. V was pared by 3 bases and J by 8 bases, with 10 bases between. Germline V lookup: CDR1 MDHEN, CDR2 SYDVKM. The CDR3 region has the DNA TGTGCCAGCAGTTTTCGGGGAAGCGGCTACACCTTC. Encoded protein: CASSFRGSGYTF.

V is TRBV24-1 and J is TRBJ1-4, with D possibly matching TRBD1 (5 bases). The germline V gene encodes CDR1 KGHDR and CDR2 SFDVKD. Trimming shortened V by 2 bases and J by 8 bases, and 14 bases separated the two germline ends. The CDR3 runs 15 residues. CDR3 sequence: CATSDSRGGGEKLFF. DNA of the CDR3: TGTGCCACCAGTGATTCACGCGGGGGTGGAGAAAAACTGTTTTTT.

V gene TRBV5-6 combines with J gene TRBJ2-7; D not certain. Germline CDR1 and CDR2: SGHDT and YYEEEE. This CDR3 has 11 residues. Trimming took off 1 base at V and 7 bases at J, with 6 bases between the two ends. CDR3: CASSLNEEQYF. DNA for the CDR3: TGTGCCAGCAGCTTGAATGAGGAGCAGTACTTC. The whole variable domain, remainder taken from reference TRBV5-6 and TRBJ2-7, is DAGVTQSPTHLIKTRGQQVTLRCSPKSGHDTVSWYQQALGQGPQFIFQYYEEEERQRGNFPDRFSGHQFPNYSSELNVNALLLGDSALYLCASSLNEEQYFGPGTRLTVT.

J is TRBJ1-1 and V is TRBV2; D is uncertain. The germline V gene encodes CDR1 SNHLY and CDR2 FYNNEI. V gave up 5 bases and J gave up 7 bases, with 8 bases separating them. This CDR3 contains 11 residues. The CDR3 spells CASSSEIEAFF. CDR3 DNA sequence: TGTGCCAGCAGTTCTGAAATTGAAGCTTTCTTT.

This chain connects TRBV28 to TRBJ1-1; no reliable D call. CDR3 length: 15 amino acids. V was trimmed by 1 base and J by 1 base, leaving 10 bases between them. Germline CDR1 reads MDHEN; CDR2 reads SYDVKM. The CDR3 region has the DNA TGTGCCAGCAGTTTATCGGGAAGTCGGAACACTGAAGCTTTCTTT. Its translation: CASSLSGSRNTEAFF.

The chain is built from TRBV10-2 and TRBJ1-1; D remains unclear. Germline CDR1 is WSHSY and CDR2 is SAAADI. V dropped 3 bases and J dropped 4 bases, with 18 bases sitting between them. The length of the CDR3 is 16 residues. CDR3 sequence: CASSDPGSLGGTEAFF. In DNA, the CDR3 is TGCGCCAGCAGTGATCCAGGTTCCCTGGGTGGCACTGAAGCTTTCTTT.

This sequence joins TRBV11-2 and TRBJ1-1; no definite D call. The V end was cut by 3 bases, the J end by 0 bases, with 2 bases between. The CDR3 totals 12 residues. CDR1 SGHAT and CDR2 FQNNGV come from the germline V gene. CDR3 bases: TGTGCCAGCAGCTTCCTGAACACTGAAGCTTTCTTT. It is translated as CASSFLNTEAFF.

This clone came up once. This chain connects TRBV29-1 to TRBJ1-2; D gene unclear. The germline V gene has CDR1 SQVTM and CDR2 ANQGSEA. The CDR3 length is 12 residues. Trimming took off 3 bases at V and 5 bases at J, with 10 bases between the two ends. CDR3 DNA sequence: TGCAGCGTTGATGACGGGTCTTATGGCTACACCTTC. The encoded protein is CSVDDGSYGYTF. Looking up the rest from reference TRBV29-1 and TRBJ1-2 gives the full variable domain: SAVISQKPSRDICQRGTSLTIQCQVDSQVTMMFWYRQQPGQSLTLIATANQGSEATYESGFVIDKFPISRPNLTFSTLTVSNMSPEDSSIYLCSVDDGSYGYTFGSGTRLTVV.

This chain connects TRBV25-1 to TRBJ1-4; D is unclear. CDR1 MGHDK and CDR2 SYGVNS come from the germline V gene. Trimming took off 8 bases at V and 8 bases at J, with 15 bases between the two ends. CDR3 size: 13 residues. CDR3 sequence: CASEGPYNEKLFF. The CDR3 DNA reads TGTGCCAGCGAGGGCCCCTATAACGAAAAACTGTTTTTT.

The chain employs TRBV7-2 and TRBJ1-1; D not certain. The CDR3 spans 11 residues. The V gene lost 5 bases and the J gene lost 9 bases, with 10 bases spanning the gap. Germline V gives CDR1 SGHTA, CDR2 FQGNSA. Here the CDR3 reads CASSPQVQAFF. For the CDR3, the DNA is TGTGCCAGCAGCCCCCAGGTGCAAGCTTTCTTT.

The chain has TRBV14 and TRBJ2-1; the D gene is possibly TRBD2 (6 bases). Germline V gene sequence: CDR1 SGHDN, CDR2 FVKESK. This CDR3 is built from 14 residues. V shed 2 bases and J shed 7 bases, with 12 bases lying between them. CDR3 sequence (DNA): TGTGCCAGCAGCCAAAGGCGGGACTTTAATGAGCAGTTCTTC. This translates into CASSQRRDFNEQFF.

The chain links TRBV6-5 to TRBJ1-4; tentatively, D is TRBD1 (5 bases). CDR3 length: 15 amino acids. The germline gives CDR1 MNHEY, CDR2 SVGAGI. Between the trimmed V and J ends, which lost 1 base and 4 bases, there was a span of 10 bases. The CDR3 DNA reads TGTGCCAGCAGTTACTTGGGGGGAGTTAATGAAAAACTGTTTTTT. As protein: CASSYLGGVNEKLFF.

The chain carries TRBV19 and TRBJ2-7, with D unclear. Trimming stripped 5 bases from V and 2 bases from J, with 13 bases between. Germline V CDR1 and CDR2: LNHDA, SQIVND (reference sequence). The CDR3 totals 14 residues. The chain's CDR3 is CASSFLDKAYEQYF. CDR3 nucleotides: TGTGCCAGTAGTTTCCTAGACAAAGCCTACGAGCAGTACTTC.